This TCR beta chain was identified in a study of breast tumors, draining lymph nodes, adjacent tissues. TCRdb ran MiXCR on the multiplex PCR reads and lists one entry per CDR3 protein. The sample contains about 180,000 distinct CDR3 sequences, roughly 30% of which appear only once. The CDR3 contains 12 residues. Germline assignment: CDR1 SGHDT and CDR2 YYEEEE. V dropped 4 bases and J dropped 6 bases, with 11 bases sitting between them. This clonotype was seen a handful of times. What it recognizes is unknown. The study's findings and limits: Findings are consistent with lymph node origin and intratumoral expansion of most tumor T cells. Tumor T cell lymph node origin was a supported hypothesis, not proven. Tumors had less TCR diversity than lymph nodes, more than nontumor tissue.

Samples came from axillary lymph nodes draining the breast cancer. The chain is built from TRBV5-6 and TRBJ2-7; D gene ambiguous. The sequencing sample was made of axillary lymph node tissue. This clonotype was sampled from a female donor with breast cancer. Some clones in this sample may be carry-over from other donors' samples. The chain's CDR3 is CASSHGSAEQYF. Written as DNA, the CDR3 is TGTGCCAGCAGCCACGGCTCAGCCGAGCAGTACTTC.